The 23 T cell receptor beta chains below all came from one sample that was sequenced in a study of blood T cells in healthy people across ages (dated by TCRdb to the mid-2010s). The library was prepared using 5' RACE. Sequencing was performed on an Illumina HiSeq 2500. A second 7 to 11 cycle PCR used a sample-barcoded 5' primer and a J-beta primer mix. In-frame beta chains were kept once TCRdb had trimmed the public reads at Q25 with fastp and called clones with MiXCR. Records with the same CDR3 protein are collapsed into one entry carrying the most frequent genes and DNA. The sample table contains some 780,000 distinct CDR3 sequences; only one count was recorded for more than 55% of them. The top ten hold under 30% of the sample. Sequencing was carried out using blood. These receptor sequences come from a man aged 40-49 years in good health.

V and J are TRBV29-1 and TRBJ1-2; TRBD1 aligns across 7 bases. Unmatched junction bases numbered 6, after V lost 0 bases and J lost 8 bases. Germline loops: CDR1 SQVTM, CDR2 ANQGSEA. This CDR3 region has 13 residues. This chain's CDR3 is CSVEDRHRGGYTF. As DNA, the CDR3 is TGCAGCGTTGAAGATCGGCACAGGGGAGGCTACACCTTC.

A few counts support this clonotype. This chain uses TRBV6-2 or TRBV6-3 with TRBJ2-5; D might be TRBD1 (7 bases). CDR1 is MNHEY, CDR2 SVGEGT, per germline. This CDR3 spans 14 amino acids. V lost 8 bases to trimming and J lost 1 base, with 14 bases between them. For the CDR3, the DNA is TGTGCCAGCCAGAGGGGGGACAGCCAAGAGACCCAGTACTTC. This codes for CASQRGDSQETQYF.

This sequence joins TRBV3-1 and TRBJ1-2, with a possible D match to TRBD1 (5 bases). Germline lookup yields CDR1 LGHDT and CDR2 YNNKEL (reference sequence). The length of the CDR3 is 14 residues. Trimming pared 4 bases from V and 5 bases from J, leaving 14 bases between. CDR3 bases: TGTGCCAGCAGCCCCCTGGAGGGGTTGTATGGCTACACCTTC. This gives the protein CASSPLEGLYGYTF.

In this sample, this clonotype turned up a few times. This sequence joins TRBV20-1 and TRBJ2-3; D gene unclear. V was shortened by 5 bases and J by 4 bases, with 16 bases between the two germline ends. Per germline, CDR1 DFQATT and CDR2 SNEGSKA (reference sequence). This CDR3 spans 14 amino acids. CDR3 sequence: CSAENGQSADTQYF. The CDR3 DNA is TGCAGTGCTGAAAATGGGCAGTCAGCAGATACGCAGTATTTT.

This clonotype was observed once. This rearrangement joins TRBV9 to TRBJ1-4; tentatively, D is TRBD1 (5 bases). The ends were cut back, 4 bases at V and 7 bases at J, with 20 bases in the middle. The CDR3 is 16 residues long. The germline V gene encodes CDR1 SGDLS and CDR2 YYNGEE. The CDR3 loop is CASSTAGQGLSEKLFF. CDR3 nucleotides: TGTGCCAGCAGCACTGCTGGGCAGGGCTTGTCTGAAAAACTGTTTTTT.

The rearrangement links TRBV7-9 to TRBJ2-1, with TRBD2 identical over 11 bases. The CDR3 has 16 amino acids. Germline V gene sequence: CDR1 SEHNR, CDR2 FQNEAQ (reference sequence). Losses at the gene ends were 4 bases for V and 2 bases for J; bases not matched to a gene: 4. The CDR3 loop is CASSSGTSGPYNEQFF. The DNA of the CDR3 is TGTGCCAGCAGCTCGGGGACTAGCGGCCCCTACAATGAGCAGTTCTTC.

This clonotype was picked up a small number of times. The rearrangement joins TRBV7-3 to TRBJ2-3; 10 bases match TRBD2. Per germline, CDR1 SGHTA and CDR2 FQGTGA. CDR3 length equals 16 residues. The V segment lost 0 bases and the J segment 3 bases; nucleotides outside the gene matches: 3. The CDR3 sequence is CASSLTSGGDTDTQYF. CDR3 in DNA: TGTGCCAGCAGCTTAACCAGCGGGGGGGATACAGATACGCAGTATTTT.

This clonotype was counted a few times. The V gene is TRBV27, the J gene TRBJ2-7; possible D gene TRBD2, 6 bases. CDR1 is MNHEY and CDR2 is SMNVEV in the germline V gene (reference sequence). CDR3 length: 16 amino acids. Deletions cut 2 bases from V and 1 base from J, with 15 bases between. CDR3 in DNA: TGTGCCAGCAGTTTAGGAGGGAGTAGTATATCCTACGAGCAGTACTTC. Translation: CASSLGGSSISYEQYF.

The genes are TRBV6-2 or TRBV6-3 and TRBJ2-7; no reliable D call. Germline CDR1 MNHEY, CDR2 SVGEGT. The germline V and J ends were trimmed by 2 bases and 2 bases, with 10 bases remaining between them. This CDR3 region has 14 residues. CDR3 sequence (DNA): TGTGCCAGCAGTTACCCCGACACAACCTACGAGCAGTACTTC. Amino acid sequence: CASSYPDTTYEQYF.

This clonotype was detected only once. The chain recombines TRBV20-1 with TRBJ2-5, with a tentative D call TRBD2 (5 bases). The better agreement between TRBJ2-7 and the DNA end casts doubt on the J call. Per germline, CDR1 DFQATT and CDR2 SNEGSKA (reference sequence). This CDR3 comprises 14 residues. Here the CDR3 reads CSAPRRGGNYEQYF. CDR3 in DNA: TGCAGTGCTCCGAGGCGCGGAGGAAACTACGAGCAGTACTTC.

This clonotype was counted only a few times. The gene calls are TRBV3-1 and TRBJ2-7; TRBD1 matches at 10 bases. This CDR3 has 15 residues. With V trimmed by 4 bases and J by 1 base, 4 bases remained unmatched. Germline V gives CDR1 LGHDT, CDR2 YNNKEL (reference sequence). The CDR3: CASSRAGQGSYEQYF. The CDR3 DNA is TGTGCCAGCAGCCGCGCGGGACAGGGGTCCTACGAGCAGTACTTC.

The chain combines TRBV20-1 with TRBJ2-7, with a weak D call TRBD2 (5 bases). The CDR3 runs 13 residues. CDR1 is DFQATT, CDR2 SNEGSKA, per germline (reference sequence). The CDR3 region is CWERGKSSYEQYF. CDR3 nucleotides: TGCTGGGAGAGAGGGAAGAGCTCCTACGAGCAGTACTTC.

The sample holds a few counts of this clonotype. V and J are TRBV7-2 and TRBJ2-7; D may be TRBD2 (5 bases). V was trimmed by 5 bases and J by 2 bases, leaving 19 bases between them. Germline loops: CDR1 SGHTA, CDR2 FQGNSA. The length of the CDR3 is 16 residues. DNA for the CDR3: TGTGCCAGCAGCCCGGTACTAGGATACCGAACCTACGAGCAGTACTTC. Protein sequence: CASSPVLGYRTYEQYF.

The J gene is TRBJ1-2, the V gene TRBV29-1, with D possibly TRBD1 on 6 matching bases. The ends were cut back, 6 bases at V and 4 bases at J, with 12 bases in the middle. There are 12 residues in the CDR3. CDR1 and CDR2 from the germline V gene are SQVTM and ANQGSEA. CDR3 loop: CSVQGSIYGYTF. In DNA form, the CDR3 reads TGCAGCGTACAGGGATCCATCTATGGCTACACCTTC.

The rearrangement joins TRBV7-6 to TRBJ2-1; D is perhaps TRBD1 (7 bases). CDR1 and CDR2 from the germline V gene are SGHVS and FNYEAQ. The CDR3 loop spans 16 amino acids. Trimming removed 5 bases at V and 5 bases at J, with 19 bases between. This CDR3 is CASSGRGTAINNEQFF. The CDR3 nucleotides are TGTGCCAGCAGCGGCCGGGGGACAGCTATTAACAATGAGCAGTTCTTC.

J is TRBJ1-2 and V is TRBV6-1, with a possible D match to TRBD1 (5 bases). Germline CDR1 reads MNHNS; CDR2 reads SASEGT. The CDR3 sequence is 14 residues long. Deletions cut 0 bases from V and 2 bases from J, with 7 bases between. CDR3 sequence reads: CASSEARGNYGYTF. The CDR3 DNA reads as TGTGCCAGCAGTGAAGCGAGGGGCAACTATGGCTACACCTTC.

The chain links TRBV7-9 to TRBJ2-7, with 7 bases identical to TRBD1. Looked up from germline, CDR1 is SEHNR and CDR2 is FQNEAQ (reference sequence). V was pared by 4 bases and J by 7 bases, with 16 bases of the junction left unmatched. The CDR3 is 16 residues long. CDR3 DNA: TGTGCCAGCAGCTCTATCCGGGACAGCTCCTACAATGAGCAGTACTTC. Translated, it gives CASSSIRDSSYNEQYF.

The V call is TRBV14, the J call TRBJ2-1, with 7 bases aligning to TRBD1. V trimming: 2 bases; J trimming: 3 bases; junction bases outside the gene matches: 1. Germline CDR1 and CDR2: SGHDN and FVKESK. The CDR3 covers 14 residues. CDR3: CASSQQGVYNEQFF. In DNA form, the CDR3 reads TGTGCCAGCAGCCAACAGGGGGTCTACAATGAGCAGTTCTTC.

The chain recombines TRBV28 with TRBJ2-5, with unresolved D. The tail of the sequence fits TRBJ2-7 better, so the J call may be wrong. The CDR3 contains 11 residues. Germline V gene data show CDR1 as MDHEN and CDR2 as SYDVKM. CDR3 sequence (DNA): TGTGCCAGCAGTTCCAGATCCGAGCAGTACTTC. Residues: CASSSRSEQYF.

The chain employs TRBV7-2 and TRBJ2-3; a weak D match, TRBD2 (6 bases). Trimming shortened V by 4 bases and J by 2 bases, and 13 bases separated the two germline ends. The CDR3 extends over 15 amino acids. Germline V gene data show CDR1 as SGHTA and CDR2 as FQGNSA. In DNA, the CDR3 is TGTGCCAGCAGCTCCGCGGCGGGAACCACAGATACGCAGTATTTT. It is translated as CASSSAAGTTDTQYF.

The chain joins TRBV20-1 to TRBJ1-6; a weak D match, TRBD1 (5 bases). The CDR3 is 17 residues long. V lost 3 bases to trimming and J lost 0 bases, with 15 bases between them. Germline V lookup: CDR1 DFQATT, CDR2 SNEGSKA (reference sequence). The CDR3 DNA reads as TGCAGTGCTAGTACGGACGGGGGGAGCTCCTATAATTCACCCCTCCACTTT. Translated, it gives CSASTDGGSSYNSPLHF.

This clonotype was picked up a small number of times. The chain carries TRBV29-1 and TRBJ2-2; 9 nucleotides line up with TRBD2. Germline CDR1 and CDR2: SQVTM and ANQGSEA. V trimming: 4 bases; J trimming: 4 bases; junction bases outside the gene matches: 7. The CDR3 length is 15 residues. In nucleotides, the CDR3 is TGCAGCGTTGCCTTGCGCGGGAGGGTCACCGGGGAGCTGTTTTTT. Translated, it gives CSVALRGRVTGELFF.

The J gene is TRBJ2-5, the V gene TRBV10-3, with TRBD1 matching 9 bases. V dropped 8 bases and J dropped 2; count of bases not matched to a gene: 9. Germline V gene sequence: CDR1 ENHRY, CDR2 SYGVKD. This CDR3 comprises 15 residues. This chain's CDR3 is CAIRETGGGQETQYF. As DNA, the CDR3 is TGTGCCATCCGAGAGACAGGGGGTGGGCAAGAGACCCAGTACTTC.